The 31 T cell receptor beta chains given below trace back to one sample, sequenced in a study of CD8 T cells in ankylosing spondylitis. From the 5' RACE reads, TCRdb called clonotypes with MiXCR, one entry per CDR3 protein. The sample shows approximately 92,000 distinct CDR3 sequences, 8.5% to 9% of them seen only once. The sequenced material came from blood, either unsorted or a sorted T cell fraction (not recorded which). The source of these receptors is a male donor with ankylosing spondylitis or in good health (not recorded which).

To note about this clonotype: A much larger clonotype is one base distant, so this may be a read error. The CDR3 reads CASSLGGVETGELFF. DNA of the CDR3: TGCGCCAGCAGCTTGGGCGGGGTGGAGACCGGGGAGCTGTTTTTT. The gene calls are TRBV5-1 and TRBJ2-2; perhaps TRBD2 as D (6 bases). CDR1 SGHRS and CDR2 YFSETQ come from the germline V gene. V dropped 0 bases and J dropped 5 bases, with 11 bases sitting between them. CDR3 length: 15 residues.

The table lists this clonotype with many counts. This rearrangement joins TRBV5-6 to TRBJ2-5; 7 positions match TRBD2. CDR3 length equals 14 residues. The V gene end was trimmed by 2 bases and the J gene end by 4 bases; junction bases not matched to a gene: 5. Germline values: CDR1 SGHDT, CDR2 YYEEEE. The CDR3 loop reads CASSFLTGGETQYF. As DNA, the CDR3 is TGTGCCAGCAGCTTCCTGACGGGAGGAGAGACCCAGTACTTC. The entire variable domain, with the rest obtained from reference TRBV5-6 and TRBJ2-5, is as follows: DAGVTQSPTHLIKTRGQQVTLRCSPKSGHDTVSWYQQALGQGPQFIFQYYEEEERQRGNFPDRFSGHQFPNYSSELNVNALLLGDSALYLCASSFLTGGETQYFGPGTRLLVL.

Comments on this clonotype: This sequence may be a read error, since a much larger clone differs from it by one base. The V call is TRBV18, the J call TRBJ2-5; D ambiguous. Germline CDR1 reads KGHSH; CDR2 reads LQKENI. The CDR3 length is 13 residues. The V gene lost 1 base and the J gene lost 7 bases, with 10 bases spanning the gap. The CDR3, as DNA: TGTGCCAGCTCACCACAGGGTTTTCGGACCCAGTACTTC. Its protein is CASSPQGFRTQYF. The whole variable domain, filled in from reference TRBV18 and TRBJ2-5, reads NAGVMQNPRHLVRRRGQEARLRCSPMKGHSHVYWYRQLPEEGLKFMVYLQKENIIDESGMPKERFSAEFPKEGPSILRIQQVVRGDSAAYFCASSPQGFRTQYFGPGTRLLVL.

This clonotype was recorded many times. For the CDR3, the DNA is TGTGCCAGCAGTTGGGACAGTCGAGCCTATAAATCTGGAAACACCATATATTTT. This sequence encodes CASSWDSRAYKSGNTIYF. The rearrangement uses TRBV28 and TRBJ1-3; 7 bases align to TRBD1. Trimming at V came to 4 bases and at J to 1 base, leaving 13 bases not matched to a gene. Germline CDR1 and CDR2: MDHEN and SYDVKM. This CDR3 comprises 18 residues. Combining the CDR3 with reference TRBV28 and TRBJ1-3 gives the whole variable domain DVKVTQSSRYLVKRTGEKVFLECVQDMDHENMFWYRQDPGLGLRLIYFSYDVKMKEKGDIPEGYSVSREKKERFSLILESASTNQTSMYLCASSWDSRAYKSGNTIYFGEGSWLTVV.

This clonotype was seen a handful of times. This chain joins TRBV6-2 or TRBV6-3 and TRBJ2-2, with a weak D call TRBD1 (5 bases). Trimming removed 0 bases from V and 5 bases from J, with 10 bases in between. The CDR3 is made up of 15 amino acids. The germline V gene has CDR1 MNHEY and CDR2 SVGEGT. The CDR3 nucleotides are TGTGCCAGCAGTTACTCCAGGGTAATGACCGGGGAGCTGTTTTTT. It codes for CASSYSRVMTGELFF.

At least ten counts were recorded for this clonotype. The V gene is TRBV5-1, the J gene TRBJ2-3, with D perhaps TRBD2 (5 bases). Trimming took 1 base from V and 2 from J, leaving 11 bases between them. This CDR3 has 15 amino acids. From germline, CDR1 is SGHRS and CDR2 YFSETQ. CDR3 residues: CASSLRELNTDTQYF. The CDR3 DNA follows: TGCGCCAGCAGCTTGCGGGAACTCAACACAGATACGCAGTATTTT.

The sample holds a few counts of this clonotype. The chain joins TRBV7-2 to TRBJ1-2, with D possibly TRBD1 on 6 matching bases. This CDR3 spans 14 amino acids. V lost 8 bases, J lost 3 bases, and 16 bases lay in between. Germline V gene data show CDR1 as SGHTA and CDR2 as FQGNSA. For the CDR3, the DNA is TGTGCCAGCGCCGATGACAGGATTCACTATGGCTACACCTTC. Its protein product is CASADDRIHYGYTF.

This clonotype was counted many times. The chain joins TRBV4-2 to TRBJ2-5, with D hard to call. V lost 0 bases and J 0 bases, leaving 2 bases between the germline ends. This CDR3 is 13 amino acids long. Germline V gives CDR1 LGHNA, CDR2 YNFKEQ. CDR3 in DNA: TGTGCCAGCAGCCAAGACTACCAAGAGACCCAGTACTTC. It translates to CASSQDYQETQYF.

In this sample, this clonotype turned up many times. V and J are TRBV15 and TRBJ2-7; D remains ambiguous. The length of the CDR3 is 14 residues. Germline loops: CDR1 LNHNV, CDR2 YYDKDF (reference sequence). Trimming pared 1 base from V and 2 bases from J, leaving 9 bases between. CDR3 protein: CATSRGGFPYEQYF. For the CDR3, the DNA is TGTGCCACCAGCAGAGGAGGATTTCCCTACGAGCAGTACTTC.

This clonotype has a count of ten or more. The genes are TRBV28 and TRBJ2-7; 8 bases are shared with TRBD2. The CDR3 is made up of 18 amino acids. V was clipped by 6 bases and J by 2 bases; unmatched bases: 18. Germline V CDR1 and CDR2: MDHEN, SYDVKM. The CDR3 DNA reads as TGTGCCAGCAGCCCCCCGGGAGGGCGGGACCACCCCACCTACGAGCAGTACTTC. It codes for CASSPPGGRDHPTYEQYF.

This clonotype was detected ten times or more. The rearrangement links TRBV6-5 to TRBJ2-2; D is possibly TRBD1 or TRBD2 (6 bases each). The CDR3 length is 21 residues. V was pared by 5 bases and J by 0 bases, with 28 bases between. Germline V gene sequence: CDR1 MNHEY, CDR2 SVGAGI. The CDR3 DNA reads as TGTGCCAGCAGTCACCGGGACATCTCCTCGGGGGCGGATGCGAACACCGGGGAGCTGTTTTTT. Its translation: CASSHRDISSGADANTGELFF.

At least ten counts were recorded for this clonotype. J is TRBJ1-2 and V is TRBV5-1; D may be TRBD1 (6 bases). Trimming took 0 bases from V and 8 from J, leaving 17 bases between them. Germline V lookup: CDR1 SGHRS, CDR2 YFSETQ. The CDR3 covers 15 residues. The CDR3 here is CASSLDTRGLGGYTF. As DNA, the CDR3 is TGCGCCAGCAGCTTGGATACCAGGGGTTTAGGAGGCTACACCTTC. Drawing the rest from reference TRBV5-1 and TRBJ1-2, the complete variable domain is KAGVTQTPRYLIKTRGQQVTLSCSPISGHRSVSWYQQTPGQGLQFLFEYFSETQRNKGNFPGRFSGRQFSNSRSEMNVSTLELGDSALYLCASSLDTRGLGGYTFGSGTRLTVV.

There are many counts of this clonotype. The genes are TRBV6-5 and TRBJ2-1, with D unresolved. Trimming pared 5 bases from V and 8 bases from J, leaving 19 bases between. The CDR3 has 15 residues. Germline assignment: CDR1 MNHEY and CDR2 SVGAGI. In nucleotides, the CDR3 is TGTGCCAGCAGTAAGCTAGGGCCTCAGTGGGATGAGCAGTTCTTC. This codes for CASSKLGPQWDEQFF.

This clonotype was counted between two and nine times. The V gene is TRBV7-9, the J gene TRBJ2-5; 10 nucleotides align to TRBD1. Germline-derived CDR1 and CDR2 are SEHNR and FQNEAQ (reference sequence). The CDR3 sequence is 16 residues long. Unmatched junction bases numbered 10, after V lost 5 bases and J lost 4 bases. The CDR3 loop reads CASSRYPGTGVETQYF. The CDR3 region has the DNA TGTGCCAGCAGCCGTTATCCAGGGACAGGGGTAGAGACCCAGTACTTC.

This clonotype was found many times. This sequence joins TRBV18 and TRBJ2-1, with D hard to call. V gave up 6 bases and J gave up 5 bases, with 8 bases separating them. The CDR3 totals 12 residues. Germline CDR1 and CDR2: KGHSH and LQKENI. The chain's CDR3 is CASSPFNNEQFF. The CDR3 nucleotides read TGTGCCAGCTCCCCGTTCAACAATGAGCAGTTCTTC.

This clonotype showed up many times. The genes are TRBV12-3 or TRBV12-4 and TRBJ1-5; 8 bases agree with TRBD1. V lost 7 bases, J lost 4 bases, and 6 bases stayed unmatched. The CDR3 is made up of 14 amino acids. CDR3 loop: CASTLTGENQPQHF. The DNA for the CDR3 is TGTGCCAGCACTTTGACAGGGGAAAATCAGCCCCAGCATTTT.

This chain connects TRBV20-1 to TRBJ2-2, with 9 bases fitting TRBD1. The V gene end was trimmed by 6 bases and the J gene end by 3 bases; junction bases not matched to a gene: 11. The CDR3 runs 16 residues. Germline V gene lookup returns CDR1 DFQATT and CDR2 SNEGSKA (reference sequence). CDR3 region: CSAFYYRQGDTGELFF. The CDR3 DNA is TGCAGTGCCTTCTACTACAGACAGGGGGACACCGGGGAGCTGTTTTTT.

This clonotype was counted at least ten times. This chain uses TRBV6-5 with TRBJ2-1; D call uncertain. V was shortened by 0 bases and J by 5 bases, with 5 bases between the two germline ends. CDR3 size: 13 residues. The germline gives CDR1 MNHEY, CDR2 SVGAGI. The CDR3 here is CASSYSGDNEQFF. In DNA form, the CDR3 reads TGTGCCAGCAGTTACTCTGGAGACAATGAGCAGTTCTTC.

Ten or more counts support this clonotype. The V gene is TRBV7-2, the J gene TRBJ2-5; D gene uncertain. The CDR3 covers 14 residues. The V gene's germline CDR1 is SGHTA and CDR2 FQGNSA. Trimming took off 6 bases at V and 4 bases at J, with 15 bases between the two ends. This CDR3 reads CASRMGRSGETQYF. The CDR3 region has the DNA TGTGCCAGCAGGATGGGCAGGTCGGGAGAGACCCAGTACTTC.

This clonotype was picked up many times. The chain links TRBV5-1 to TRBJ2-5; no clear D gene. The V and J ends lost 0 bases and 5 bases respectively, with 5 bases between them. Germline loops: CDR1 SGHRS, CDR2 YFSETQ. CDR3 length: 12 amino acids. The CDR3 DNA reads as TGCGCCAGCAGCTTGGATCTTGAGACCCAGTACTTC. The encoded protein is CASSLDLETQYF.

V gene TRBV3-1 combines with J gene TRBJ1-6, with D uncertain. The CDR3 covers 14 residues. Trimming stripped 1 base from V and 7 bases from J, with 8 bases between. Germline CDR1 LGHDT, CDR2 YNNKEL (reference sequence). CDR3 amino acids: CASSQVRTNSPLHF. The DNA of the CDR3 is TGTGCCAGCAGCCAAGTCAGAACCAATTCACCCCTCCACTTT. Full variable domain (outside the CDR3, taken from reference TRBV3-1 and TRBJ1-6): DTAVSQTPKYLVTQMGNDKSIKCEQNLGHDTMYWYKQDSKKFLKIMFSYNNKELIINETVPNRFSPKSPDKAHLNLHINSLELGDSAVYFCASSQVRTNSPLHFGNGTRLTVT.

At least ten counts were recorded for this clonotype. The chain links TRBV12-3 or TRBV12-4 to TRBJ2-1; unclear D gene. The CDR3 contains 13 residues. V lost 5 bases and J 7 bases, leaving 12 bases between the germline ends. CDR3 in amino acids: CASSPTIVNEQFF. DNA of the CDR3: TGTGCCAGCAGTCCCACTATTGTGAATGAGCAGTTCTTC.

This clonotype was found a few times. CDR3 bases: TGTGCCAGCACTCCCGGCCAGGGAGAAGAGACCCAGTACTTC. Translation: CASTPGQGEETQYF. This chain uses TRBV27 with TRBJ2-5; D may correspond to TRBD1 or TRBD2 (5 bases each). Germline lookup yields CDR1 MNHEY and CDR2 SMNVEV (reference sequence). CDR3 length equals 14 residues. V shed 7 bases and J shed 3 bases, with 15 bases lying between them.

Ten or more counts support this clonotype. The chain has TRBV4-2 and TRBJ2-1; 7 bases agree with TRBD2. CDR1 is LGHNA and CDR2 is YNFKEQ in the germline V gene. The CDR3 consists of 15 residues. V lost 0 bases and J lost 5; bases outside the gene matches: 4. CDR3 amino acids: CASSQEGGTNNEQFF. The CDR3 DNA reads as TGTGCCAGCAGCCAAGAAGGAGGGACTAACAATGAGCAGTTCTTC.

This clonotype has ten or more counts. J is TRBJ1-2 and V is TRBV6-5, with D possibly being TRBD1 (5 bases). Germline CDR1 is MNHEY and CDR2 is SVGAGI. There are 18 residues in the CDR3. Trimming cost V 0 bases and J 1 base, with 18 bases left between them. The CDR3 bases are TGTGCCAGCAGTTACTCGACGCGAGGGGAATCATTTAACTATGGCTACACCTTC. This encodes CASSYSTRGESFNYGYTF.

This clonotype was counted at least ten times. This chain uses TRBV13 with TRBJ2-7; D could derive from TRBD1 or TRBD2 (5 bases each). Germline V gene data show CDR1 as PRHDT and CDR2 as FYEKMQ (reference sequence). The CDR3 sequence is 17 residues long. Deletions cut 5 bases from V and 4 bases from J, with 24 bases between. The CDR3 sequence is CASSLTVVGTVRYEQYF. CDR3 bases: TGTGCCAGCAGCCTAACGGTAGTCGGGACGGTTAGATACGAGCAGTACTTC.

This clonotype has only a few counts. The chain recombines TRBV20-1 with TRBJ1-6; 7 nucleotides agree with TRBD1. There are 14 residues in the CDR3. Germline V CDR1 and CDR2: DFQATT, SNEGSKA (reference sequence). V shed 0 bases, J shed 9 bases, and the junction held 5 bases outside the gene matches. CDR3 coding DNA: TGCAGTGCTAGAGAAGACAGGGCTTTTTCACCCCTCCACTTT. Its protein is CSAREDRAFSPLHF.

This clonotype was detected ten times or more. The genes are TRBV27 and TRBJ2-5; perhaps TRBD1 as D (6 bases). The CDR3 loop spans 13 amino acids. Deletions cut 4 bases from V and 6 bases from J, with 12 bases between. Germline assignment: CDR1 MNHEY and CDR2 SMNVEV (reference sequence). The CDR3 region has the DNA TGTGCCAGCAGTTCCGGGACACCCAAGACCCAGTACTTC. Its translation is CASSSGTPKTQYF.

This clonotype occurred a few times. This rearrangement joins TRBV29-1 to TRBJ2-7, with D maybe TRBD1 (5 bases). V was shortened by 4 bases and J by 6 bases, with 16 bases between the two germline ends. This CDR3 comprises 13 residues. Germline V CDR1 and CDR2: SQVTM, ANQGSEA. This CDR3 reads CSVGGSTTVEQYF. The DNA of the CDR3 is TGCAGCGTTGGGGGCTCGACGACTGTCGAGCAGTACTTC.

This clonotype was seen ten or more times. CDR3 nucleotide sequence: TGCAGTGCCCTGACAGGGGCGAATGGCGGGGAGCTGTTTTTT. This sequence encodes CSALTGANGGELFF. V is TRBV20-1 and J is TRBJ2-2; 8 positions match TRBD1. CDR3 size: 14 residues. V dropped 6 bases and J dropped 7; count of bases not matched to a gene: 10. The V gene's germline CDR1 is DFQATT and CDR2 SNEGSKA (reference sequence).

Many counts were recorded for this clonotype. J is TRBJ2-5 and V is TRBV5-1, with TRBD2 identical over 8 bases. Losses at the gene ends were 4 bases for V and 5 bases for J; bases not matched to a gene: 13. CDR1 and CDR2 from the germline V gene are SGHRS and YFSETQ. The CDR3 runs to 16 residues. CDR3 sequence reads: CASSLRTSLVAETQYF. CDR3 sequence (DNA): TGCGCCAGCAGCCTGCGGACTAGCCTCGTGGCGGAGACCCAGTACTTC.